This T cell receptor (beta chain) appears in the sequencing data of a study of cytomegalovirus exposure and HLA in healthy donors (dated by TCRdb to 2016 to 2017). With regard to the full study: According to an earlier analysis of 587 of the donors, about 190 million T cells yielded some 110 million unique TCR beta sequences and 250 to 350 Gb of sequence data. About 280 gigabases of sequencing data and approximately 85 million unique TCR sequences were included in an early release covering roughly 700 HLA-typed donors. Among the 398 genotyped donors, around 81% belonged to the genetic ancestry cluster associated with self-reported Caucasian donors. The aim of the study was to test whether cataloging public T cell receptors could identify signatures of past pathogen exposure. The study used immunosequencing to profile the T cell repertoires of under 700 subjects and linked those repertoires to cytomegalovirus serostatus. Along with the approximately 700-subject first cohort, a separate validation cohort of approximately 110 different subjects was used. The study combined high-throughput TCR immunosequencing, statistical association of individual TCRs with disease status, and machine learning to predict cytomegalovirus infection status. In a later analysis, previously published TCR beta repertoires from more than 500 donors were re-analyzed and high-resolution HLA genotyping was added so that TCR occurrence patterns could be studied. In the later analysis, no new phenotypic data were used to find candidate immune exposures; instead, reliance was placed on TCR beta sequences and their occurrence across donors. An earlier analysis of around 580 of the donors used high-throughput TCR beta sequencing to judge whether each TCR beta V gene segment behaved as functional or pseudogenic. Alongside the repertoire data, information on donor age, sex, ethnicity and CMV serostatus was compiled. In a later genetic analysis, genome-wide SNP genotypes for 398 of the 666 donors were used, and that subset was treated as a discovery cohort. All discovery cohort repertoires had been generated using a single sequencing platform. Class I and class II HLA loci were covered by the typing at four-digit resolution. The number of typed donors differed by locus: roughly 629-640 for A, B, C, DRB1 and DQB1; about 520 for DQA1; fewer than 610 for DPA1; and about 450 for DPB1. Roughly five DR-DQ haplotypes were treated as single units for association and clustering because of strong linkage in the cohort. Across roughly 420 genotyped donors of the cohort, an average of about 200,000 unique TCR beta nucleotide sequences per donor were sequenced, and around 20% of those sequences were non-productive. Summary of the overall study and its limitations: Compared with the roughly 670-donor mean, donors in an Asian-associated ancestry cluster had fewer N-insertions in productive TCRs, according to a later genetic analysis. In a later analysis, several top co-occurrence clusters were reported to appear linked to parvovirus B19, influenza, CMV and Epstein-Barr virus. In an earlier analysis of 587 of the donors, most TCR beta V segments appeared in productive rearrangements about 90% or about 30% of the time, broadly matching IMGT annotations. This cohort had only TCR beta chains sequenced, and the lack of alpha or paired-chain data limited which features could be detected. Because counts were too low, some 17 rarely observed V segments, including chromosome 9 orphons, were left out of the earlier analysis of some 600 of the donors. Across donors, most TCR sequences were observed very rarely, whereas some public TCRs were present in many individuals. The study listed 150 to 200 TCR beta chains as associated with cytomegalovirus. Sequencing depth was assumed to be roughly uniform across donors in the presence/absence analyses, though that assumption may not hold. Specific HLA alleles were associated with roughly 16,000 TCR beta sequences at a false discovery rate of 0.05 in a later analysis. In a later analysis, HLA-associated TCR beta chains were found to be more clonally expanded and to have lower generation probabilities than equally common non-associated chains. Most CMV-associated TCR beta chains appeared to be HLA-restricted in a later analysis, and the HLA associations seemed to be driven largely by CMV exposure. For the cohort, immune exposure information was limited to CMV serostatus. In a later analysis, the rate of TCR association differed among HLA loci, with DRB1 alleles having the most associated TCRs and HLA-C alleles having the fewest. The authors suggested that the approach could potentially be generalized to other disease states and immunological phenotypes. A group of highly shared sequence variants was considered likely to be a technical artifact of the sequencing pipeline. Because some donors lacked HLA typing at each locus, the association tests relied only on the typed subset. In vitro tests confirmed that a few of the cytomegalovirus-associated TCR beta chains recognize cytomegalovirus antigens. Linkage disequilibrium might explain the correlated functional status among segregating V segments, but an unknown experimental factor could not be ruled out. A later genetic analysis associated a missense DCLRE1C variant with V-gene and J-gene trimming of TCR beta chains, and an independent cohort replicated the association. The classifier was reported to diagnose cytomegalovirus status with high specificity and sensitivity in both the original and validation cohorts. A further reported finding was that TCR beta sequences accurately predicted the HLA-A and HLA-B alleles for most subjects in the first cohort. When HLA alleles, especially DR and DQ, strongly co-occurred, attributing TCR associations to individual alleles was difficult.

The cohort comprised 666 healthy bone marrow donors. At the time of sampling, all cohort members were nominally healthy, though unrecorded immune exposures were likely present. The donor tested CMV seropositive and was one of the 289 seropositive cohort members. A peripheral blood sample was provided by each donor, and peripheral blood mononuclear cells were used for TCR beta sequencing. The Qiagen DNeasy Blood Extraction Kit was used to extract genomic DNA from the blood cell samples. Library method: the immunoSEQ multiplex PCR assay. For the multiplex PCR, a mixture combining 60 forward primers for TCR Vbeta segments and 13 reverse primers for TCR Jbeta segments was used. A multiplex PCR assay on genomic DNA amplified the CDR3 region of rearranged TCR beta genes. The amplified TCR beta libraries were sequenced on the Illumina HiSeq System as 87-base-pair reads. Per the original workflow: A later analysis counted around 72 million unique TCR beta chains across the 550 to 700 repertoires, and some 11 million of these chains were shared by at least two donors. To remove PCR and sequencing errors, raw reads were error-corrected and collapsed into unique sequences using a nearest-neighbor algorithm that merged closely related sequences. Alignment of CDR3 sequences to IMGT reference sequences was used to assign V, D and J gene segments. For a sequence to be retained, a match of at least six nucleotides to both a V gene segment and a J gene segment was required. Rearrangements were classified as productive when the CDR3 lacked stop codons and remained in frame with V and J, and all other rearrangements were classified as non-productive. CDR3 was defined by IMGT convention, running from the second conserved V-encoded cysteine to the conserved J-encoded phenylalanine. The earlier analysis of 500 to 600 of the donors excluded sequences that lacked an unambiguous match to a single V gene segment. In an earlier analysis of roughly 600 of the donors, a V segment was called functional when productive rearrangements were above 56.7%, and segregating when the standard deviation between donors exceeded 5%. To diagnose cytomegalovirus status from the catalog of TCR beta chain sequences, a statistical classification framework was built. V and J gene assignment, in a later analysis, came from comparing TCR nucleotide sequences with IMGT/GENE-DB human TR gene sequences. Using the TCRdist pipeline, a later analysis assigned CDR3 sequences along with most-parsimonious VDJ recombination scenarios. In a later analysis, each TCR beta chain was defined by its CDR3 amino acid sequence together with its V-gene family, and reads without a unique V-gene family were excluded. As a way to deal with suspected cross-contamination and a sequencing artifact, a later analysis dropped approximately 570 nucleotide sequences that were highly shared and had low generation probability. In a later analysis, a clonal expansion index was calculated for each public chain from normalized within-repertoire ranks of inferred template counts. Generation probabilities in a later analysis came from a VDJ recombination model fitted to out-of-frame rearrangements, and those results were checked against IGoR. A later analysis scored TCR-TCR, TCR-HLA and TCR-CMV co-occurrence with hypergeometric tests, applying a repertoire-size bias correction to TCR pairs. A later analysis estimated false discovery rates by permuting HLA or CMV assignments 20 times. A later analysis grouped co-occurring TCRs with DBSCAN, adding TCRdist sequence similarity when clustering within HLA-allele-positive subsets. For co-occurrence clustering, repertoires with fewer than 30,000 or more than 120,000 public chains were excluded, along with about five repertoires with anomalous nucleotide sharing. TCRdb took over this immuneACCESS table, retaining in-frame rearrangements with V and J assigned. Such tables are incomplete; in checked studies, under half of the missing clones stem from an unresolved V gene, and the remainder is unexplained. That table furnishes V, J and clone size, whereas the DNA furnished D and trimming. The table for this sample lists under 150,000 clones; approximately 67% of them were counted only once. The ten biggest clones cover roughly 8% of the sample.

With regard to this clone: Its antigen remains undetermined. No much larger clone exists at a distance of one base, and base qualities are not known.

This clonotype was obtained from a man between 18 and 35 years old in good health and CMV-seropositive. The sequencing input was PBMCs.

The sequenced DNA is TGTGCCTGGACCTTTGGGGGCGCGGACGGCTACACCTTC. Translated, it reads CAWTFGGADGYTF. The rearranged segments are TRBV30 and TRBJ1-2; perhaps TRBD1 is the D gene, with 6 bases matching. The trim is 4 bases for V and 8 bases for J, with a gap of 17 bases between the germline ends. The cysteine opens and the phenylalanine closes a CDR3 of 13 amino acids. Only CDR3 DNA is held: 39 bases, read in frame from base 1. The germline V gene (reference sequence) sets CDR1 to GTSNPN and CDR2 to SVGIG.